The 20 T cell receptor beta chains below come from one sample, sequenced in a study of T-cell reconstitution after alpha-beta-depleted transplantation in children. The authors prepared the TCRbeta library with unique molecular identifiers. TCRdb ran MiXCR on the PCR reads and lists one entry per CDR3 protein. The repertoire consists of about 440,000 distinct CDR3 sequences, with around 46% occurring once and the leading ten covering 27%. The starting material was PBMCs, obtained before TCRalphabeta/CD19-depleted stem cell transplant. The receptor source for this set is a girl aged 2-15 years with aplastic anemia, due to receive a stem cell transplant.

This clonotype was seen repeatedly, ten times or more. This chain links TRBV7-2 with TRBJ1-1, with a weak D call TRBD1 (6 bases). Germline values: CDR1 SGHTA, CDR2 FQGNSA. The CDR3 loop spans 14 amino acids. The ends were cut back, 1 base at V and 10 bases at J, with 16 bases in the middle. DNA of the CDR3: TGTGCCAGCAGCTTAGAGAGGGGGGGGATCGGAGCTTTCTTT. Translating gives CASSLERGGIGAFF.

This rearrangement joins TRBV9 to TRBJ2-7; 7 bases agree with TRBD2. There are 15 residues in the CDR3. Trimming at V came to 1 base and at J to 0 bases, leaving 4 bases not matched to a gene. Germline-derived CDR1 and CDR2 are SGDLS and YYNGEE. DNA for the CDR3: TGTGCCAGCAGCGTATACGGCGGGGGCTCCTACGAGCAGTACTTC. Its translation: CASSVYGGGSYEQYF.

The chain joins TRBV11-1 to TRBJ2-7, with TRBD2 identical over 7 bases. Germline CDR1 and CDR2: SGHAT and FQDESV (reference sequence). The V gene end was trimmed by 4 bases and the J gene end by 1 base; junction bases not matched to a gene: 16. The CDR3 consists of 18 residues. DNA of the CDR3: TGTGCCAGCAGCTCAACCTTCGAGGGAGGGTTTAGGTCCTACGAGCAGTACTTC. This sequence encodes CASSSTFEGGFRSYEQYF.

In this sample, this clonotype turned up a few times. V and J are TRBV12-3 or TRBV12-4 and TRBJ2-2, with 12 bases that match TRBD2. The junction had 10 bases not matched to a gene; V was cut back by 6 bases and J by 5 bases. The CDR3 extends over 17 amino acids. CDR3 loop: CASSPTGTSGWTGELFF. The CDR3 DNA is TGTGCCAGCAGCCCTACCGGGACTAGCGGGTGGACCGGGGAGCTGTTTTTT.

This chain connects TRBV29-1 to TRBJ2-3, with D hard to call. Trimming removed 0 bases at V and 0 bases at J, with 10 bases between. The germline CDR1 and CDR2 sequences are SQVTM and ANQGSEA. The CDR3 sequence is 15 residues long. DNA for the CDR3: TGCAGCGTTGAAGATGGTCGGTCGAGCACAGATACGCAGTATTTT. Translating it yields CSVEDGRSSTDTQYF.

In this sample, this clonotype turned up a few times. The chain couples TRBV7-6 to TRBJ1-1; weak D call: TRBD1 (6 bases). V lost 8 bases and J 1 base, leaving 14 bases between the germline ends. The V gene's germline CDR1 is SGHVS and CDR2 FNYEAQ. This CDR3 spans 14 amino acids. The chain's CDR3 is CASRVQGWNTEAFF. CDR3 bases: TGTGCCAGCCGCGTACAGGGTTGGAACACTGAAGCTTTCTTT.

The rearrangement joins TRBV11-2 to TRBJ2-1, with 7 bases fitting TRBD2. Germline V gives CDR1 SGHAT, CDR2 FQNNGV. This CDR3 has 15 residues. Trimming removed 5 bases from V and 8 bases from J; junction bases left unmatched: 12. The CDR3 DNA is TGTGCCAGCAGCCGCGGACTAGATCTCCCCGATGAGCAGTTCTTC. Translation: CASSRGLDLPDEQFF.

In its sample, this clonotype was seen many times. The chain joins TRBV12-3 or TRBV12-4 to TRBJ1-3, with 8 bases lining up with TRBD1. Trimming at V came to 5 bases and at J to 5 bases, leaving 5 bases not matched to a gene. The CDR3 loop spans 14 amino acids. The CDR3 DNA reads TGTGCCAGCAGTCCCCGGACAGGGCGAAACACCATATATTTT. This encodes CASSPRTGRNTIYF.

The V gene is TRBV29-1, the J gene TRBJ2-7; TRBD1 matches 8 bases. V shed 5 bases and J 5 bases; nucleotides not matched to a gene: 8. The CDR3 loop spans 13 amino acids. Germline values: CDR1 SQVTM, CDR2 ANQGSEA. The CDR3 nucleotides read TGCAGCGTTAGGACAGGGAGGTTCCACGAGCAGTACTTC. This encodes CSVRTGRFHEQYF.

This sequence joins TRBV5-1 and TRBJ2-1, with D perhaps matching TRBD2 (6 bases). The V end lost 1 base, the J end lost 0 bases, and 14 bases lay between the germline ends. This CDR3 spans 17 amino acids. Germline CDR1 SGHRS, CDR2 YFSETQ. The CDR3 loop is CASSLTGGASSYNEQFF. The CDR3 nucleotides read TGCGCCAGCAGCTTGACAGGCGGGGCGAGCTCCTACAATGAGCAGTTCTTC.

The gene calls are TRBV29-1 and TRBJ2-1; 11 nucleotides agree with TRBD2. CDR3 size: 14 residues. Germline assignment: CDR1 SQVTM and CDR2 ANQGSEA. The trim removed 4 bases at V and 3 bases at J, leaving 2 bases unmatched. The CDR3 nucleotides read TGCAGCGTTGCACTAGCGGGAGTCTACAATGAGCAGTTCTTC. Its protein is CSVALAGVYNEQFF.

V and J are TRBV7-9 and TRBJ1-1; D uncertain. This CDR3 is built from 14 residues. CDR1 SEHNR and CDR2 FQNEAQ come from the germline V gene (reference sequence). V lost 5 bases and J lost 0, with 10 bases in between. CDR3 coding DNA: TGTGCCAGCAGCCCTCGCGAAGTGAACACTGAAGCTTTCTTT. It specifies CASSPREVNTEAFF.

The chain has TRBV11-1 and TRBJ2-3, with 9 bases identical to TRBD2. With V trimmed by 1 base and J by 1 base, 9 bases remained unmatched. The V gene's germline CDR1 is SGHAT and CDR2 FQDESV (reference sequence). The CDR3 extends over 18 amino acids. The CDR3 DNA sequence: TGTGCCAGCAGCTTAGAAGGCGGGAGGGGACGGCGCACAGATACGCAGTATTTT. Translating gives CASSLEGGRGRRTDTQYF.

The chain joins TRBV12-1 to TRBJ2-5; the table's TRBD1 call for D was not verified on the DNA. TRBV12-1 is designated a pseudogene. The CDR3 contains 14 residues. CDR3 DNA sequence: TGTGCCAGCAGCTTCGGGACTAGCAAGGAGACCCAGTACTTC. Amino acids: CASSFGTSKETQYF.

The sample holds many counts of this clonotype. The V call is TRBV6-1, the J call TRBJ1-1; weak D call: TRBD1 (6 bases). Trimming removed 6 bases from V and 0 bases from J, with 11 bases in between. The CDR3 consists of 14 residues. Germline V gives CDR1 MNHNS, CDR2 SASEGT. CDR3 coding DNA: TGTGCCAGCAGCCCCCGGACAGTGAACACTGAAGCTTTCTTT. Its translation is CASSPRTVNTEAFF.

This clonotype was seen only a few times. The CDR3 bases are TGTGCCAGTGGATTACAGAACACTGAAGCTTTCTTT. The encoded protein is CASGLQNTEAFF. This chain connects TRBV19 to TRBJ1-1, with D unresolved. The CDR3 contains 12 residues. Trimming removed 8 bases from V and 1 base from J, with 8 bases in between. The germline CDR1 and CDR2 sequences are LNHDA and SQIVND (reference sequence).

The chain carries TRBV18 and TRBJ2-7; perhaps TRBD2 as D (6 bases). V was shortened by 3 bases and J by 7 bases, with 16 bases between the two germline ends. The length of the CDR3 is 14 residues. Per the germline V gene, CDR1 is KGHSH and CDR2 is LQKENI. This CDR3 reads CASSPTRVLREQYF. In nucleotides, the CDR3 is TGTGCCAGCTCACCGACTAGAGTTCTCCGTGAGCAGTACTTC.

The CDR3 here is CASSYRDFSFPNTQYF. The CDR3, as DNA: TGTGCCAGCAGTTACCGGGACTTTTCATTTCCAAATACGCAGTATTTT. The chain has TRBV7-8 and TRBJ2-3; the D gene is possibly TRBD2 (6 bases). V lost 6 bases and J lost 7, with 23 bases in between. The CDR3 totals 16 residues. Germline loops: CDR1 SGHVS, CDR2 FQNEAQ.

The gene calls are TRBV6-1 and TRBJ2-3, with D possibly being TRBD2 (5 bases). Germline V lookup: CDR1 MNHNS, CDR2 SASEGT. The germline V and J ends were trimmed by 8 bases and 0 bases, with 12 bases remaining between them. CDR3 length: 14 amino acids. In nucleotides, the CDR3 is TGTGCCAGCCTTGCGCCGGGGAGCACAGATACGCAGTATTTT. Amino acid sequence: CASLAPGSTDTQYF.

This chain joins TRBV5-5 and TRBJ2-1; 14 bases are shared with TRBD2. After removal of 4 bases from V and 10 bases from J, the junction contained 10 bases not matched to a gene. The CDR3 is 16 amino acids. Germline CDR1 and CDR2: SGHKS and YYEKEE (reference sequence). The DNA of the CDR3 is TGTGCCAGCAGCGGTGGGACTAGCGGGAGACTAAAGGAGCAGTTCTTC. As protein: CASSGGTSGRLKEQFF.